The clone carrying this T cell receptor beta chain was observed many times. Its antigen is as yet unknown. The method was immunoSEQ multiplex PCR; TCRdb's version includes in-frame clones alone and lacks a portion of them. The sample lists about 39,000 clones, none appearing once, the ten largest making up 3.5% to 5.5%. On the day of bone marrow donation, the related graft donor provided peripheral blood. The length of the CDR3 is 14 residues. CDR1 and CDR2 from the germline V gene are SGHTA and FQGNSA. Trimming pared 4 bases from V and 5 bases from J, leaving 13 bases between. This sample stems from a study of T cells after posttransplantation cyclophosphamide. Study results and limitations: Skin or GI-infiltrating T cells shared few TRB sequences with blood. After PTCy, TRB diversity resembled that of CNI/methotrexate controls. Donor CD8+ memory clones often dominated recipient blood repertoires at later times.

The TCR sequence derives from a woman aged 50 to 60 in good health and a related stem cell transplant donor. The sample comprised PBMCs. The chain has TRBV7-2 and TRBJ2-3; possible D gene TRBD2, 5 bases. The CDR3 nucleotides are TGTGCCAGCAGCTCCCGGGAATCTGGAGATACGCAGTATTTT. Amino acids: CASSSRESGDTQYF.